Listed below are T cell receptor beta chains from one sample, sequenced in a study of chemoradiotherapy in HPV16-positive cancers. Clones were read by immunoSEQ multiplex PCR, and TCRdb kept only the in-frame ones, dropping some. Of under 35,000 clones in the sample, about 91% were seen once. The sequenced sample was blood, obtained from a patient who underwent chemoradiotherapy. These receptors all stem from a human donor with HPV-associated anogenital cancer. The CDR3 runs from the conserved cysteine through the conserved F or W. Fields, in order: J gene, clone size, V gene, D gene, CDR3 DNA, CDR3 protein. D genes are given only for firm matches. Size is stated for part of the rows, as once, few or many counts, or as a class when the clone is expanded.

j_gene: TRBJ1-6
abundance: .
v_gene: TRBV6-6
d_gene: .
CDR3nt: TGTGCCAGCAGCGTAACCCACAGCCAGGGTACCCCCCTCCACTTT
CDR3aa: CASSVTHSQGTPLHF

j_gene: TRBJ2-7
abundance: .
v_gene: TRBV5-4
d_gene: TRBD2
CDR3nt: TGTGCCAGCAGCTTGAAGATCCGGACTAGCGGTCCCCCACACACCTACGAGCAGTACTTC
CDR3aa: CASSLKIRTSGPPHTYEQYF

j_gene: TRBJ1-2
abundance: .
v_gene: TRBV4-2
d_gene: .
CDR3nt: TGTGCCAGCAGCCAAGATCTCAGCTACACCTTC
CDR3aa: CASSQDLSYTF

j_gene: TRBJ2-7
abundance: .
v_gene: TRBV18
d_gene: TRBD1
CDR3nt: TGTGCCAGCTCATCTGGGACAGGGTCAAGGGAGCAGTACTTC
CDR3aa: CASSSGTGSREQYF

j_gene: TRBJ1-5
abundance: .
v_gene: TRBV10-3
d_gene: .
CDR3nt: TGTGCCATCAGTGAGTCTCTGGGCCAGCCCCAGCATTTT
CDR3aa: CAISESLGQPQHF

j_gene: TRBJ2-7
abundance: .
v_gene: TRBV11-3
d_gene: .
CDR3nt: TGTGCCAGCAGCTTATCCGGTTTGGGGACCGAGCAGTACTTC
CDR3aa: CASSLSGLGTEQYF

j_gene: TRBJ2-3
abundance: .
v_gene: TRBV5-1
d_gene: .
CDR3nt: TGCGCCAGCAGCGGAGCGGCCACAGATACGCAGTATTTT
CDR3aa: CASSGAATDTQYF

j_gene: TRBJ2-2
abundance: .
v_gene: TRBV5-1
d_gene: TRBD2
CDR3nt: TGCGCCAGCAGCCCCTCCCTAGCGGGGGCGCACACCGGGGAGCTGTTTTTT
CDR3aa: CASSPSLAGAHTGELFF

j_gene: TRBJ1-5
abundance: .
v_gene: TRBV5-6
d_gene: TRBD1
CDR3nt: TGTGCCAGCAGCCGAAGACAGGGCCGTCAGCCCCAGCATTTT
CDR3aa: CASSRRQGRQPQHF

j_gene: TRBJ1-2
abundance: .
v_gene: TRBV5-1
d_gene: TRBD1
CDR3nt: TGCGCCAGCAGCTCATCGGACCGGGACAGTCAGGACGCCTATGGCTACACCTTC
CDR3aa: CASSSSDRDSQDAYGYTF

j_gene: TRBJ2-7
abundance: .
v_gene: TRBV6-1
d_gene: .
CDR3nt: TGTGCCAGCCTGTCTCGTGAGAACTCCTACGAGCAGTACTTC
CDR3aa: CASLSRENSYEQYF

j_gene: TRBJ2-5
abundance: .
v_gene: TRBV5-1
d_gene: TRBD2
CDR3nt: TGCGCCAGCAGCTGGACGCCTGGGACTAGGGGTGAGACCCAGTACTTC
CDR3aa: CASSWTPGTRGETQYF

j_gene: TRBJ1-1
abundance: .
v_gene: TRBV27
d_gene: TRBD1
CDR3nt: TGTGCCAGCAGTAATCAACAGGGGGCGAGCGCTGAAGCTTTCTTT
CDR3aa: CASSNQQGASAEAFF

j_gene: TRBJ1-6
abundance: .
v_gene: TRBV6-5
d_gene: .
CDR3nt: TGTGCCAGCTCGTTAGGGCCCAAAACTTCACCCCTCCACTTT
CDR3aa: CASSLGPKTSPLHF

j_gene: TRBJ1-1
abundance: .
v_gene: TRBV5-6
d_gene: .
CDR3nt: TGTGCCAGCAGGGGATTCCACACTGAAGCTTTCTTT
CDR3aa: CASRGFHTEAFF

j_gene: TRBJ2-7
abundance: .
v_gene: TRBV11-2
d_gene: .
CDR3nt: TGTGCCAGCAGCCTCGGAAGCGCCCCCTCCTACGAGCAGTACTTC
CDR3aa: CASSLGSAPSYEQYF

j_gene: TRBJ2-1
abundance: .
v_gene: TRBV10-2
d_gene: .
CDR3nt: TGCGCCAGCAGTGTTCAGCTACAGGACAATGAGCAGTTCTTC
CDR3aa: CASSVQLQDNEQFF

j_gene: TRBJ2-5
abundance: .
v_gene: TRBV5-5
d_gene: TRBD2
CDR3nt: TGTGCCAGCAGCTCCCAAGCGGGGGGGAAAGAGACCCAGTACTTC
CDR3aa: CASSSQAGGKETQYF

j_gene: TRBJ2-6
abundance: .
v_gene: TRBV7-3
d_gene: TRBD2
CDR3nt: TGTGCCAGCAGCTTAGGGTACGGGGGGGGAAGAGCCAACGTCCTGACTTTC
CDR3aa: CASSLGYGGGRANVLTF

j_gene: TRBJ1-1
abundance: few
v_gene: TRBV5-6
d_gene: .
CDR3nt: TGTGCCAGCAGCTTCCCATCGACCTCTAACGCGAACACTGAAGCTTTCTTT
CDR3aa: CASSFPSTSNANTEAFF

j_gene: TRBJ1-1
abundance: .
v_gene: TRBV7-2
d_gene: .
CDR3nt: TGTGCCAGCAGATGGGTCTATGTCACTGAAGCTTTCTTT
CDR3aa: CASRWVYVTEAFF

j_gene: TRBJ2-7
abundance: .
v_gene: TRBV7-9
d_gene: TRBD2
CDR3nt: TGTGCCGCGGGGACTAGCGGGAAATTGCAGGGCGAGCAGTACTTC
CDR3aa: CAAGTSGKLQGEQYF

j_gene: TRBJ1-1
abundance: .
v_gene: TRBV18
d_gene: .
CDR3nt: TGTGCCAGCTCACCACAGACCGACTACACTGAAGCTTTCTTT
CDR3aa: CASSPQTDYTEAFF

j_gene: TRBJ2-7
abundance: .
v_gene: TRBV11-2
d_gene: TRBD2
CDR3nt: TGTGCCAGCAGCTCACTAAAAAGGACTAGCGGGAGGGCCGGGAAGTACTTC
CDR3aa: CASSSLKRTSGRAGKYF

j_gene: TRBJ2-2
abundance: .
v_gene: TRBV28
d_gene: TRBD1
CDR3nt: TGTGCCAGCAAGGACAGGGGGTCTTTGACCGGGGAGCTGTTTTTT
CDR3aa: CASKDRGSLTGELFF

j_gene: TRBJ2-5
abundance: .
v_gene: TRBV7-9
d_gene: TRBD2
CDR3nt: TGTGCCAGCAGCTTAGTGCTAGCGGGGCAAGAGACCCAGTACTTC
CDR3aa: CASSLVLAGQETQYF

j_gene: TRBJ2-7
abundance: .
v_gene: TRBV6-5
d_gene: TRBD1
CDR3nt: TGTGCCAGCAGAGAAACAGGGGAAGACGAGCAGTACTTC
CDR3aa: CASRETGEDEQYF

j_gene: TRBJ2-5
abundance: .
v_gene: TRBV5-1
d_gene: TRBD2
CDR3nt: TGCGCCAGCAGCATAGCGGGGGTGGAGGAGACCCAGTACTTC
CDR3aa: CASSIAGVEETQYF

j_gene: TRBJ2-2
abundance: once
v_gene: TRBV4-1
d_gene: .
CDR3nt: TGCGCCAGCAGCCAAGGCGACCTCACCGGGGAGCTGTTTTTT
CDR3aa: CASSQGDLTGELFF

j_gene: TRBJ2-1
abundance: .
v_gene: TRBV13
d_gene: .
CDR3nt: TGTGCCAGCAGCTTAGGCGGGGGCCAACCCTCCTACAATGAGCAGTTCTTC
CDR3aa: CASSLGGGQPSYNEQFF

j_gene: TRBJ1-1
abundance: .
v_gene: TRBV10-1
d_gene: .
CDR3nt: TGCGCCAGCAGTGAGTCGGGTGTGGGGCGCGGGGCTTTCTTT
CDR3aa: CASSESGVGRGAFF

j_gene: TRBJ2-7
abundance: .
v_gene: TRBV7-2
d_gene: TRBD2
CDR3nt: TGTGCCAGCAGTTTGGCCGGGACTAGCGGCTACGAGCAGTACTTC
CDR3aa: CASSLAGTSGYEQYF

j_gene: TRBJ2-7
abundance: .
v_gene: TRBV5-5
d_gene: .
CDR3nt: TGTGCCAGCAGCTTGGCCTACGAGCAGTACTTC
CDR3aa: CASSLAYEQYF

j_gene: TRBJ1-1
abundance: .
v_gene: TRBV6-6
d_gene: TRBD1
CDR3nt: TGTGCCAGCAGTTATCAACCGGGACAGGGGAACACTGAAGCTTTCTTT
CDR3aa: CASSYQPGQGNTEAFF

j_gene: TRBJ2-3
abundance: .
v_gene: TRBV7-2
d_gene: TRBD2
CDR3nt: TGTGCCAGCAGCTTTGGACTAGCGGGGGGCACAGATACGCAGTATTTT
CDR3aa: CASSFGLAGGTDTQYF

j_gene: TRBJ2-7
abundance: .
v_gene: TRBV7-9
d_gene: .
CDR3nt: TGTGCCAGCAGCTTAGCTGGATTGACGGGTGAGCAGTACTTC
CDR3aa: CASSLAGLTGEQYF

j_gene: TRBJ2-2
abundance: .
v_gene: TRBV4-2
d_gene: .
CDR3nt: TGTGCCAGCAGCCCCACTTTGCGTTCGAACACCGGGGAGCTGTTTTTT
CDR3aa: CASSPTLRSNTGELFF

j_gene: TRBJ2-7
abundance: .
v_gene: TRBV7-9
d_gene: TRBD1
CDR3nt: TGTGCCAGCAGCTTAGAGGGGACAGGGTCTTTATACGAGCAGTACTTC
CDR3aa: CASSLEGTGSLYEQYF